This T cell receptor (beta chain) was recovered during a study of blood T cell repertoires in COVID-19. Study-wide context: COVID-19 samples from acute and convalescent phases originated in the United States, Italy and Spain. From T cells, B-cell-depleted T cells, or PBMCs came the material, which was cDNA or gDNA.

Germline lookup yields CDR1 SGHRS and CDR2 YFSETQ. J was trimmed by 4 bases and V by 1 base; bases with no gene match: 3. The CDR3 loop spans 14 amino acids. Authors' analysis steps: The assay estimated nucleated cells by amplifying reference gene primers. Sequencing used immunoSEQ multiplex PCR; TCRdb keeps in-frame clones, though not all of them. V and J calls and clone size are as listed in that table; D and trimming were resolved from the DNA. The table has around 26,000 clones, about 80% seen once. The TCR originated in a man older than 75 with active or convalescent COVID-19. Sequencing was done on a sample of peripheral blood. The chain has TRBV5-1 and TRBJ2-3; 7 positions agree with TRBD1. CDR3 coding DNA: TGCGCCAGCAGCTTGTATCAGGGGGCAGATACGCAGTATTTT. Its protein product is CASSLYQGADTQYF. The complete variable domain, with remaining parts taken from reference TRBV5-1 and TRBJ2-3, reads KAGVTQTPRYLIKTRGQQVTLSCSPISGHRSVSWYQQTPGQGLQFLFEYFSETQRNKGNFPGRFSGRQFSNSRSEMNVSTLELGDSALYLCASSLYQGADTQYFGPGTRLTVL.